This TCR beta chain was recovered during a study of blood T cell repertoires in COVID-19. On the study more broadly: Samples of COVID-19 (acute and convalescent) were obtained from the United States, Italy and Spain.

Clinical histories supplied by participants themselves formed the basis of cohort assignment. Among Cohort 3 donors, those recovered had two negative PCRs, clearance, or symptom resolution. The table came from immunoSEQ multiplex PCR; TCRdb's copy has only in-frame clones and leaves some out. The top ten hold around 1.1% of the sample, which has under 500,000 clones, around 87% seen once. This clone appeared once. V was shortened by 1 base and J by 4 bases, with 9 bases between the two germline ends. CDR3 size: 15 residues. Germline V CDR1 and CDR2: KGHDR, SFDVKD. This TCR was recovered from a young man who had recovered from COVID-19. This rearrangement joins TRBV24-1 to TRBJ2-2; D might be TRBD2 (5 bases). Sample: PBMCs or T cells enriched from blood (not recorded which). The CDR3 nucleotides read TGTGCCACCAGTGATTTTTCGGAGGCCACCGGGGAGCTGTTTTTT. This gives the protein CATSDFSEATGELFF.